Included here is one TCR beta chain sequence, with context. Its antigen is currently unknown. Following a re-call of the 5' RACE reads, TCRdb has one entry per CDR3 protein and lacks DNA. Recorded for this sample: about 380,000 distinct CDR3 sequences. This entry comes from a study of monozygotic twins with inflammatory bowel disease. CDR1 is ENHRY, CDR2 SYGVKD, per germline. This CDR3 has 17 residues. Study-wide points: Among twins, concordant and discordant pairs did not differ in repertoire similarity, possibly from limited power. Variability in patient repertoires may have come partly from differing immunosuppressive treatments. By inverse Simpson index, TCRbeta diversity was lower in IBD patients than in healthy co-twins. Data gave no support to a single strong signal or clonotype associated with IBD.

The TCR originated in a human donor with ulcerative colitis or Crohn's disease, or a healthy co-twin of an affected twin (not recorded which). The chain couples TRBV10-3 to TRBJ2-3; the D call of TRBD1 rests on TCRdb alone, since no DNA is present to check it. The sequenced sample was blood. This chain's CDR3 is CAISESEAGAYTDTQYF.